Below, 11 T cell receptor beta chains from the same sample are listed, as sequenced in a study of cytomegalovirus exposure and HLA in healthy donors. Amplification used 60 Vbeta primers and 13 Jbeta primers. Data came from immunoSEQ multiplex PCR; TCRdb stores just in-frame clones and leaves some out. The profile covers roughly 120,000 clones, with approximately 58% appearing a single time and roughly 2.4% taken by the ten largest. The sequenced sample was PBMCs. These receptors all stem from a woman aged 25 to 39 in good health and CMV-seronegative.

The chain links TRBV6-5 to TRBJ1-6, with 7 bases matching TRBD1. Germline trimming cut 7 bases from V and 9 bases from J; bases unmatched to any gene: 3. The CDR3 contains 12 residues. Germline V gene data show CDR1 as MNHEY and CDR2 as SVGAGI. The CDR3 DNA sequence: TGTGCCAGCATGACAGGGAGTTCACCCCTCCACTTT. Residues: CASMTGSSPLHF.

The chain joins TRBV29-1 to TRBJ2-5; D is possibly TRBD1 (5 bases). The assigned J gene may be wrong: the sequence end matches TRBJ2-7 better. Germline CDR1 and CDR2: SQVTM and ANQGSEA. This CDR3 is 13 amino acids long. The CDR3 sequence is CSVVVRESYEQYF. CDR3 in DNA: TGCAGCGTTGTGGTCAGGGAATCCTACGAGCAGTACTTC.

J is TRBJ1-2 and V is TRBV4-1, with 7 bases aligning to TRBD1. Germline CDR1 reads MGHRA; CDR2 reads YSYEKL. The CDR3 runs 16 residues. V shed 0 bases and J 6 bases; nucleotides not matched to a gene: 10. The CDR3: CASSQDLGRGKDGYTF. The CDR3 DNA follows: TGCGCCAGCAGCCAAGATCTCGGCAGGGGGAAAGATGGCTACACCTTC.

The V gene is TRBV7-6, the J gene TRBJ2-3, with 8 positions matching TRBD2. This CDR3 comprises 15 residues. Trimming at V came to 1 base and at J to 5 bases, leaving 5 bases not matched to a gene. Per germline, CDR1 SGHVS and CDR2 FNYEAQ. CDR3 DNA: TGTGCCAGCAGCTTAGTAGCGGGGAGCGGAGATACGCAGTATTTT. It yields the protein CASSLVAGSGDTQYF.

Here the CDR3 reads CASSQVGLRTDTQYF. The CDR3 bases are TGCGCCAGCAGCCAAGTAGGACTACGCACAGATACGCAGTATTTT. This chain uses TRBV4-1 with TRBJ2-3; possible D gene TRBD2, 6 bases. Germline CDR1 is MGHRA and CDR2 is YSYEKL. Trimming pared 1 base from V and 1 base from J, leaving 9 bases between. CDR3 size: 15 residues.

The DNA of the CDR3 is TGTGCCAGCAGTGAAGGCAGGTGGAGGAGACTCGATGAAAAACTGTTTTTT. Its translation is CASSEGRWRRLDEKLFF. V usage is TRBV2 and J usage is TRBJ1-4; no reliable D call. CDR1 is SNHLY and CDR2 is FYNNEI in the germline V gene. The CDR3 sequence is 17 residues long. V lost 1 base, J lost 6 bases, and 18 bases lay in between.

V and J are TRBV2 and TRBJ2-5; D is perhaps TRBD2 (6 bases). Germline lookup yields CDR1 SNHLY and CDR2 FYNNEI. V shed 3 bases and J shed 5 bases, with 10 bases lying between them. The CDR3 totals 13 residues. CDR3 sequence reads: CASSDVGGETQYF. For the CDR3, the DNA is TGTGCCAGCAGTGATGTAGGAGGGGAGACCCAGTACTTC.

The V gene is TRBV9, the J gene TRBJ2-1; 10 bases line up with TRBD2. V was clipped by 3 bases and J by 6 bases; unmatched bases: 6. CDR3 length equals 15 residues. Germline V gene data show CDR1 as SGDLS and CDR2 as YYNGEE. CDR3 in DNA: TGTGCCAGCAGCGGGAGCGGGAGGGCCCTCAATGAGCAGTTCTTC. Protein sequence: CASSGSGRALNEQFF.

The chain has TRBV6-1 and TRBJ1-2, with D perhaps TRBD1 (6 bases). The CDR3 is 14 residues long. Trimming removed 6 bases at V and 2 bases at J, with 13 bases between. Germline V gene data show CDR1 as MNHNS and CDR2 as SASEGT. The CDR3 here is CASSGQTQNYGYTF. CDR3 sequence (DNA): TGTGCCAGCAGCGGACAGACACAAAACTATGGCTACACCTTC.

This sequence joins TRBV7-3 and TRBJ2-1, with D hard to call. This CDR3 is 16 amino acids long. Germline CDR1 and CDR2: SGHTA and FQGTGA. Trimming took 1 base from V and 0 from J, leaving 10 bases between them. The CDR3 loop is CASSLSAASSYNEQFF. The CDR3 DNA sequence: TGTGCCAGCAGCTTAAGCGCGGCTAGCTCCTACAATGAGCAGTTCTTC.

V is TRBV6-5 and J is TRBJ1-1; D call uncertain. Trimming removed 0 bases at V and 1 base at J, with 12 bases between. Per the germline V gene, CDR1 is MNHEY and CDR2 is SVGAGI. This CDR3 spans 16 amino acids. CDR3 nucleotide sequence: TGTGCCAGCAGTTACTCGGCGGGATCTAGGAACACTGAAGCTTTCTTT. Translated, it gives CASSYSAGSRNTEAFF.